This T cell receptor beta chain was identified in a study of cytomegalovirus exposure and HLA in healthy donors. The PCR was carried out with 60 Vbeta primers and 13 Jbeta primers. Only in-frame clones appear in the TCRdb table, and some are missing; sequencing was by immunoSEQ multiplex PCR. The table has around 37,000 clones, roughly 80% seen once. Broader study findings: Only CMV serostatus was available as immune exposure information. Common viral pathogens were later found to be apparently linked to several of the most significant clusters. Reportedly, diagnosis of cytomegalovirus status by the classifier showed high specificity and sensitivity.

A remark on this clone: Its antigen is not known.

Sequencing used PBMCs. This clonotype was sampled from a middle-aged man in good health and CMV-seronegative.

CDR3 region: CASSLWGQGTYEQYF. The CDR3 nucleotides are TGTGCCAGCAGCTTATGGGGACAGGGGACCTACGAGCAGTACTTC. The chain has TRBV7-2 and TRBJ2-7; 10 bases are a match to TRBD1. CDR3 size: 15 residues. Germline V lookup: CDR1 SGHTA, CDR2 FQGNSA. V lost 2 bases and J lost 2; bases outside the gene matches: 3.